Given below is one TCR beta chain in context. What it binds is unknown. The CDR3 contains 16 residues. Losses at the gene ends were 3 bases for V and 4 bases for J; bases not matched to a gene: 6. The V gene's germline CDR1 is KGHSH and CDR2 LQKENI. TCR beta CDR3 sequences were amplified from RNA transcripts. An initial round of RT-PCR targeting the TCR CDR3 relied on the HTBI primer set. Each CDR3 protein gets one entry after TCRdb re-called the multiplex PCR reads with MiXCR. The sample has fewer than 650,000 distinct CDR3 sequences, about 15% seen once. This sample is drawn from a study of T cells in Graves' hyperthyroidism and ophthalmopathy. The study, taken as a whole, reports: Blood shared most expanded thyroid clonotypes above 0.001. From stable hyperthyroidism, ophthalmopathy was separated by a 13 V-J model.

The sequenced sample consisted of blood. This sequence joins TRBV18 and TRBJ2-2, with TRBD2 matching 9 bases. This TCR came from a woman in her 40s with Graves' ophthalmopathy. The CDR3 bases are TGTGCCAGCTCACCTGTAGCGGGAGAGGGCACCGGGGAGCTGTTTTTT. Its translation: CASSPVAGEGTGELFF.